The entry below describes one T cell receptor (beta chain). Its specificity is unknown. Trimming cost V 2 bases and J 6 bases, with 21 bases left between them. CDR1 SGHRS and CDR2 YFSETQ come from the germline V gene. There are 16 residues in the CDR3. This record belongs to a study of shared clonotypes between healthy human individuals. Splitting of CD4+ cells produced CD45RA+ naive and CD45RA-negative memory subsets. Genomic DNA from each subset was divided evenly over several immunoSEQ plates. The data were produced by immunoSEQ multiplex PCR, yet TCRdb's version contains in-frame clones alone and is incomplete. The sample lists about 710,000 clones, around three quarters occurring once. The study, taken as a whole, reports: Researchers found naive subsets generally carried larger estimated richness than memory subsets.

The origin of this receptor is a woman aged 25 to 39 in good health. The rearrangement uses TRBV5-1 and TRBJ2-7, with D possibly being TRBD2 (5 bases). Material for sequencing was memory CD4+ T cells sorted from blood. Subset denoted: CD45RA-negative fraction. CDR3 protein: CASSLHPSGEFGEQYF. The CDR3 region has the DNA TGCGCCAGCAGCTTACACCCGTCCGGGGAATTTGGCGAGCAGTACTTC. The complete variable domain, with remaining parts taken from reference TRBV5-1 and TRBJ2-7, reads KAGVTQTPRYLIKTRGQQVTLSCSPISGHRSVSWYQQTPGQGLQFLFEYFSETQRNKGNFPGRFSGRQFSNSRSEMNVSTLELGDSALYLCASSLHPSGEFGEQYFGPGTRLTVT.